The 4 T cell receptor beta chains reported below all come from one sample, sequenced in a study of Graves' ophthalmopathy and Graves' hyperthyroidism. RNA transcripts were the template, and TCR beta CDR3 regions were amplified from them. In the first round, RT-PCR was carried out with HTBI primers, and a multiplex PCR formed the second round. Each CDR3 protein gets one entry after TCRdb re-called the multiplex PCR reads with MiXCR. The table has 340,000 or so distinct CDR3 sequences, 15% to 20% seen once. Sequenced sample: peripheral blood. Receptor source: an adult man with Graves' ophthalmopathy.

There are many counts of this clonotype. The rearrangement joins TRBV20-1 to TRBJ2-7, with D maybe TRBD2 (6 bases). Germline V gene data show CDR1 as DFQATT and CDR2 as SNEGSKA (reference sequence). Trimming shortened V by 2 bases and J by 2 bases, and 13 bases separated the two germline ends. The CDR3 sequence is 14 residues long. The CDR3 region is CSARTSGRPYEQYF. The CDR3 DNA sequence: TGCAGTGCTAGAACGTCGGGGAGGCCCTACGAGCAGTACTTC.

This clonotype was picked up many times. The CDR3 DNA reads TGTGCCAGCAGCTTACCGGTCGTCTCCGGGGAGCTGTTTTTT. Translating gives CASSLPVVSGELFF. This chain connects TRBV7-2 to TRBJ2-2; unclear D gene. CDR1 SGHTA and CDR2 FQGNSA come from the germline V gene. This CDR3 is built from 14 residues. V lost 2 bases and J 6 bases, leaving 10 bases between the germline ends.

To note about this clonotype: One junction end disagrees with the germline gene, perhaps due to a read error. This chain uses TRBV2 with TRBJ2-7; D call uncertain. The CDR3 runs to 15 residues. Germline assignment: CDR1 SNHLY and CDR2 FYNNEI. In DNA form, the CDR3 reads TGTGCCAGCAGTGAAGACTACCCTGACGGCTACGAGCAGTCCTTC. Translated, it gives CASSEDYPDGYEQSF.

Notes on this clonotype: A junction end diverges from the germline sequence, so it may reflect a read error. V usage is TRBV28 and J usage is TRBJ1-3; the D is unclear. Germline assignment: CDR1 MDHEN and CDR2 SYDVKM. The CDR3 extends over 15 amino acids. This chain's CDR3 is CASSLYLGPGNTISF. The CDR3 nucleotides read TGTGCCAGCAGTTTATATCTGGGCCCTGGAAACACCATATCTTTT.